The clone carrying this T cell receptor (beta chain) was counted only a few times. Its antigen remains unidentified. V lost 6 bases to trimming and J lost 0 bases, with 9 bases between them. The V gene's germline CDR1 is SNHLY and CDR2 FYNNEI. The CDR3 length is 14 residues. The repertoire was sequenced with immunoSEQ multiplex PCR; TCRdb's copy has only in-frame clones and lacks some. The repertoire consists of roughly 61,000 clones, with roughly four fifths occurring once and the leading ten covering around 0.71%. The data stem from a study of OX40 agonist ivuxolimab in advanced cancers. Study at large: The dose-escalation cohort was around 83% male, with a mean age of about 56 years, ranging roughly 23 to 79. Broader study findings: Clonal expansion among partial responders at 0.1-3.0 mg/kg ranked near the lowest.

The sample consisted of CD4+ or CD8+ T cells sorted from blood, taken in a trial of the OX40 agonist ivuxolimab. This receptor was identified in an adult with an advanced solid tumor such as melanoma, head and neck, liver or kidney cancer. This chain uses TRBV2 with TRBJ1-3; D is undetermined. The CDR3 DNA reads as TGTGCCAGCAGGGCAGACACCTCTGGAAACACCATATATTTT. Translating it yields CASRADTSGNTIYF.